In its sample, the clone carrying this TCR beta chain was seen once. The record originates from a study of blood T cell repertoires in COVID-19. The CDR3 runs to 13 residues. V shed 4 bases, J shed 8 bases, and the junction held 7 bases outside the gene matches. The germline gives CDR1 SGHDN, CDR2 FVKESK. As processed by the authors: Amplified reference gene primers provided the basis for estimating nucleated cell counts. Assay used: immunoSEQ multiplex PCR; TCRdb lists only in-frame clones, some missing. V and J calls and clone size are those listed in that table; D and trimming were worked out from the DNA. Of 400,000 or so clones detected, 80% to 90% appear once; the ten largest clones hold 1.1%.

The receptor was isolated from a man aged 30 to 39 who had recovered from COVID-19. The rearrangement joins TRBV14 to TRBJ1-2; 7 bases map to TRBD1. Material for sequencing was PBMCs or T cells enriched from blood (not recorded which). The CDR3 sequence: CASSPFQGGGYTF. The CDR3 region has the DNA TGTGCCAGCAGCCCGTTCCAGGGGGGCGGCTACACCTTC.